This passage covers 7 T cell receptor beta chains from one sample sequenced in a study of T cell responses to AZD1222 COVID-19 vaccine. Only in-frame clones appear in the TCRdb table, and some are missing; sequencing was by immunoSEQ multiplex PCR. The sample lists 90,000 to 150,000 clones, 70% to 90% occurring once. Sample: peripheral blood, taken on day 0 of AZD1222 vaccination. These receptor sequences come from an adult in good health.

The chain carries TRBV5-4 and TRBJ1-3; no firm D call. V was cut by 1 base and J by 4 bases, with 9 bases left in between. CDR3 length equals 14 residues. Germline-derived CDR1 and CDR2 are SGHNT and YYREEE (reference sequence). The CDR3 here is CASSLQPGGNTIYF. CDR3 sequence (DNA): TGTGCCAGCAGCTTGCAGCCCGGGGGAAACACCATATATTTT. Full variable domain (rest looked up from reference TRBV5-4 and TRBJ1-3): ETGVTQSPTHLIKTRGQQVTLRCSSQSGHNTVSWYQQALGQGPQFIFQYYREEENGRGNFPPRFSGLQFPNYSSELNVNALELDDSALYLCASSLQPGGNTIYFGEGSWLTVV.

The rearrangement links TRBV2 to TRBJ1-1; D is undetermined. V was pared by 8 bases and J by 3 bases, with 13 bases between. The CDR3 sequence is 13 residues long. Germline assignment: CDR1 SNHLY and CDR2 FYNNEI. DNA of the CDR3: TGTGCCAGCGGAGATAATTCCTACACTGAAGCTTTCTTT. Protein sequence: CASGDNSYTEAFF.

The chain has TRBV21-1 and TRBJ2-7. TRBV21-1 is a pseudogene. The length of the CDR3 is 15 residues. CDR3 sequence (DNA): TGTGCCAGCAGCAAAGGGGGACCCTTTTCCTACGAGCAGTACTTC. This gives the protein CASSKGGPFSYEQYF.

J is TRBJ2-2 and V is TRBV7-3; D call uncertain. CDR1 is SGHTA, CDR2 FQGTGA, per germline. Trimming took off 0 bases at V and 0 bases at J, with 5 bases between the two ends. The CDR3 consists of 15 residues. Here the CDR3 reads CASSLTDANTGELFF. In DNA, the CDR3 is TGTGCCAGCAGCTTAACGGATGCGAACACCGGGGAGCTGTTTTTT.

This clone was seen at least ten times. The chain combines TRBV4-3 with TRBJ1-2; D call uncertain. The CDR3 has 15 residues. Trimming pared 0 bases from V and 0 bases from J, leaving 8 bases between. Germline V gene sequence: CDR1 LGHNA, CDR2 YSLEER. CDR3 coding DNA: TGCGCCAGCAGCCAAGAAGCCAGTGCTAACTATGGCTACACCTTC. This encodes CASSQEASANYGYTF.

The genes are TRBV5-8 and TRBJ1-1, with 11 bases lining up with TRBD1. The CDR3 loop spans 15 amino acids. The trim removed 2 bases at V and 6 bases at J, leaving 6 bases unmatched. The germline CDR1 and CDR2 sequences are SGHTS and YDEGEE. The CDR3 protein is CASSFWTGGLAEAFF. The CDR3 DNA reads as TGTGCCAGCAGCTTCTGGACAGGGGGCCTGGCTGAAGCTTTCTTT.

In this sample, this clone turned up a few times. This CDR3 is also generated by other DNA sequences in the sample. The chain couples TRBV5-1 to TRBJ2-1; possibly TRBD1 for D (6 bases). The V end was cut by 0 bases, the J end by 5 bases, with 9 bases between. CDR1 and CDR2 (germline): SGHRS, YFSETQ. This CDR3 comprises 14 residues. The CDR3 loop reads CASSLGGGHNEQFF. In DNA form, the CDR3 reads TGCGCCAGCAGCTTGGGTGGGGGCCACAATGAGCAGTTCTTC.